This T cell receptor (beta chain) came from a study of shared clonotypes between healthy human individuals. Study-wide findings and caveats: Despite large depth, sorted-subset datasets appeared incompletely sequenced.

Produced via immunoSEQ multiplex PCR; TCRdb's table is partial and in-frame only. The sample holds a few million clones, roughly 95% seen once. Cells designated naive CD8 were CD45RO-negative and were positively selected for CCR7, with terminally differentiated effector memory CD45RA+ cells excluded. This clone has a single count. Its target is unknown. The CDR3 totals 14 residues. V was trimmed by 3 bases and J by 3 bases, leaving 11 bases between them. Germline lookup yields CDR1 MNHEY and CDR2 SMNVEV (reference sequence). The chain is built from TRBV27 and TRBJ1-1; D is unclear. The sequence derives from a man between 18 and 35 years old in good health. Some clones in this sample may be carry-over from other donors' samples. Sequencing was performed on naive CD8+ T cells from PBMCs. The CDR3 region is CASSFIGGYTEAFF. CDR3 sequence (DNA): TGTGCCAGCAGTTTTATAGGCGGGTACACTGAAGCTTTCTTT.